Described below is a single TCR beta chain sequence and its context. Its cognate antigen is unknown. The protocol was immunoSEQ multiplex PCR, while the TCRdb copy is restricted to in-frame clones and leaves out a portion. The table shows around 62,000 clones, with about nine tenths occurring only once. These data belong to a study of a mutant IDH1 vaccine in newly diagnosed glioma. Study summary: Each patient was administered eight vaccinations, scheduled in weeks 1, 3, 5, 7, 11, 15, 19 and 23. Vaccine administration was initiated 4-6 weeks following radiotherapy alone, or with temozolomide cycles.

Germline-derived CDR1 and CDR2 are SNHLY and FYNNEI. CDR3 length: 16 residues. Trimming took off 4 bases at V and 0 bases at J, with 13 bases between the two ends. Time point: week 11, during vaccination. Alongside topical imiquimod, each dose of vaccine comprised 300 ug of mutant IDH1 20-mer peptide. Astrocytomas found in donors were new, WHO grade 3 or 4, IDH1-mutant and ATRX-lost. Here the sequenced sample was PBMCs, taken from a glioma patient whose treatment included an IDH1 peptide vaccine. The chain has TRBV2 and TRBJ1-3; D remains unclear. This receptor was obtained from a middle-aged man with glioma. The CDR3 protein is CASSASQAASGNTIYF. The CDR3 bases are TGTGCCAGCAGTGCATCTCAGGCCGCCTCTGGAAACACCATATATTTT. The full variable domain, its missing parts supplied by reference TRBV2 and TRBJ1-3, is EPEVTQTPSHQVTQMGQEVILRCVPISNHLYFYWYRQILGQKVEFLVSFYNNEISEKSEIFDDQFSVERPDGSNFTLKIRSTKLEDSAMYFCASSASQAASGNTIYFGEGSWLTVV.